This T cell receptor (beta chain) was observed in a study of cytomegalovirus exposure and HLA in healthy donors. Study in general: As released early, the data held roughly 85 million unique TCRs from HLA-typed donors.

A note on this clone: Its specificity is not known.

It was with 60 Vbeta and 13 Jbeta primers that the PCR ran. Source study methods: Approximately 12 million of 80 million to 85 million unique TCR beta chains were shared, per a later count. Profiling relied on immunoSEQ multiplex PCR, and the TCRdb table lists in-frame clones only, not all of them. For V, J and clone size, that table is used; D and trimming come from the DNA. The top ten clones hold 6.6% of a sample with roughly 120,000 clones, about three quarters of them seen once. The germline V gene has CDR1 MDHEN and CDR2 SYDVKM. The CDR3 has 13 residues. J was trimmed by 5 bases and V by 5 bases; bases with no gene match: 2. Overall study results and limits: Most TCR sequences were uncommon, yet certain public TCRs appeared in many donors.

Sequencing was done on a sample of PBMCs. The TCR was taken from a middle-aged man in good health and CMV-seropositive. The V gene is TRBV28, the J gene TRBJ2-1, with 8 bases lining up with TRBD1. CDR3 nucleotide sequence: TGTGCCAGCAGTCGGGGACAGGACAATGAGCAGTTCTTC. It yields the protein CASSRGQDNEQFF.